This TCR beta chain was found in a study of blood T cell repertoires in COVID-19. Study as a whole: Nucleic acid was either cDNA or gDNA, and it came from T cells, B-cell-depleted T cells, or PBMCs.

Sequenced by immunoSEQ multiplex PCR; TCRdb stores in-frame clones only, minus some. The data show fewer than 60,000 clones, about 77% seen once. The V gene's germline CDR1 is ENHRY and CDR2 SYGVKD. V was pared by 2 bases and J by 3 bases, with 11 bases between. The CDR3 runs to 14 residues. This sequence joins TRBV10-3 and TRBJ2-7; the D gene is possibly TRBD2 (5 bases). Sequencing was carried out using peripheral blood. The receptor's source is a human donor in a cohort sampled during active COVID-19. CDR3 loop: CAISEDLRDYEQYF. Here the CDR3 DNA reads TGTGCCATCAGTGAGGACTTACGGGACTACGAGCAGTACTTC.